One sample yielded the 30 T cell receptor beta chains listed below, sequenced in a study of T cell changes during pregnancy in multiple sclerosis. Clones were sequenced by immunoSEQ multiplex PCR, and TCRdb holds only the in-frame ones, with some missing. The sample includes about 49,000 clones, 90% of them seen just once. The material was peripheral blood, obtained after pregnancy. The source is a female donor in good health, enrolled as a control in a pregnancy study.

The CDR3 DNA is TGTGCCAGCAGTGAATATCGGGTGGGTGAAAAACTGTTTTTT. It specifies CASSEYRVGEKLFF. The chain combines TRBV6-1 with TRBJ1-4; D unclear. The CDR3 extends over 14 amino acids. V was clipped by 2 bases and J by 7 bases, with 11 bases between them. Germline lookup yields CDR1 MNHNS and CDR2 SASEGT.

The V call is TRBV7-2, the J call TRBJ1-6, with 9 bases fitting TRBD1. The CDR3 totals 15 residues. The trim removed 0 bases at V and 9 bases at J, leaving 3 bases unmatched. Per germline, CDR1 SGHTA and CDR2 FQGNSA. The CDR3 region has the DNA TGTGCCAGCAGCTTAGCTGGGACAGGGTCTTCACCCCTCCACTTT. This sequence encodes CASSLAGTGSSPLHF.

This clone is a singleton in its sample. This sequence joins TRBV7-6 and TRBJ1-1, with D possibly TRBD1 on 6 matching bases. Germline V gives CDR1 SGHVS, CDR2 FNYEAQ. CDR3 size: 15 residues. V gave up 3 bases and J gave up 3 bases, with 14 bases separating them. CDR3 bases: TGTGCCAGCAGCTTCCGGAGGCAGGGGTACACTGAAGCTTTCTTT. Protein sequence: CASSFRRQGYTEAFF.

The chain carries TRBV4-3 and TRBJ2-3; TRBD2 agrees at 12 bases. V lost 2 bases and J lost 3; bases outside the gene matches: 9. Germline CDR1 is LGHNA and CDR2 is YSLEER. The CDR3 has 18 residues. The CDR3 loop is CASSQWGGGLAGTDTQYF. The DNA of the CDR3 is TGCGCCAGCAGCCAATGGGGGGGAGGACTAGCGGGGACAGATACGCAGTATTTT.

This clone was found a few times. This rearrangement joins TRBV27 to TRBJ2-7, with 7 bases identical to TRBD2. The CDR3 contains 13 residues. Germline V CDR1 and CDR2: MNHEY, SMNVEV (reference sequence). Germline trimming cut 5 bases from V and 2 bases from J; bases unmatched to any gene: 3. The CDR3 loop reads CASSMTSTYEQYF. The DNA for the CDR3 is TGTGCCAGCAGTATGACTAGCACCTACGAGCAGTACTTC.

J is TRBJ2-5 and V is TRBV6-5; D not resolved. The V end lost 4 bases, the J end lost 1 base, and 16 bases lay between the germline ends. This CDR3 spans 16 amino acids. Germline V gives CDR1 MNHEY, CDR2 SVGAGI. In nucleotides, the CDR3 is TGTGCCAGCAGTTCCCCCCGAACACAGTTCCAAGAGACCCAGTACTTC. Translated, it gives CASSSPRTQFQETQYF.

The V and J genes are TRBV7-8 and TRBJ1-5; 9 bases are shared with TRBD1. CDR3 length equals 16 residues. CDR1 SGHVS and CDR2 FQNEAQ come from the germline V gene. The junction had 6 bases not matched to a gene; V was cut back by 1 base and J by 5 bases. CDR3 amino acids: CASSLEAGQGHQPQHF. CDR3 in DNA: TGTGCCAGCAGCTTAGAAGCGGGACAGGGCCATCAGCCCCAGCATTTT.

Written as DNA, the CDR3 is TGTGCCTGGAGTGCCGGAGCCAAGACCCAGTACTTC. Amino acid sequence: CAWSAGAKTQYF. The chain uses TRBV30 and TRBJ2-5; no reliable D call. Trimming took 1 base from V and 6 from J, leaving 9 bases between them. CDR3 length: 12 amino acids. The germline gives CDR1 GTSNPN, CDR2 SVGIG (reference sequence).

The gene calls are TRBV6-4 and TRBJ2-3, with 11 bases fitting TRBD2. This CDR3 spans 15 amino acids. Trimming removed 4 bases from V and 4 bases from J; junction bases left unmatched: 4. In germline, CDR1 is MRHNA, CDR2 SNTAGT. This CDR3 reads CASSGLAGSADTQYF. The CDR3 bases are TGTGCCAGCAGTGGACTAGCGGGATCAGCAGATACGCAGTATTTT.

This rearrangement joins TRBV25-1 to TRBJ1-2; 7 bases agree with TRBD1. The CDR3 spans 12 residues. Per germline, CDR1 MGHDK and CDR2 SYGVNS. The trim removed 10 bases at V and 7 bases at J, leaving 9 bases unmatched. The CDR3: CATETGDGGYTF. As DNA, the CDR3 is TGTGCCACCGAAACAGGGGATGGTGGCTACACCTTC.

This chain uses TRBV11-2 with TRBJ2-7; 11 bases agree with TRBD2. The CDR3 consists of 14 residues. V shed 5 bases and J 6 bases; nucleotides not matched to a gene: 6. The V gene's germline CDR1 is SGHAT and CDR2 FQNNGV. Here the CDR3 DNA reads TGTGCCAGCAGCATTAGCGGGGGGGCAATCGAGCAGTACTTC. Translation gives CASSISGGAIEQYF.

V usage is TRBV6-4 and J usage is TRBJ2-1; perhaps TRBD2 as D (5 bases). This CDR3 has 15 residues. Germline loops: CDR1 MRHNA, CDR2 SNTAGT. Trimming cost V 3 bases and J 0 bases, with 9 bases left between them. The CDR3 region has the DNA TGTGCCAGCAGTGAGAGGACTGACTCCTACAATGAGCAGTTCTTC. It yields the protein CASSERTDSYNEQFF.

The chain combines TRBV9 with TRBJ2-2, with 8 positions matching TRBD2. The V segment lost 0 bases and the J segment 0 bases; nucleotides outside the gene matches: 4. There are 17 residues in the CDR3. Germline V gene lookup returns CDR1 SGDLS and CDR2 YYNGEE. The CDR3 sequence: CASSVEGSGANTGELFF. CDR3 nucleotide sequence: TGTGCCAGCAGCGTAGAGGGTAGCGGGGCGAACACCGGGGAGCTGTTTTTT.

This clone was observed a single time. The chain joins TRBV6-5 to TRBJ2-1; D is perhaps TRBD2 (6 bases). The CDR3 totals 15 residues. Trimming removed 2 bases from V and 14 bases from J, with 22 bases in between. Germline CDR1 reads MNHEY; CDR2 reads SVGAGI. The CDR3 reads CASSYGLAPGSLEFF. Here the CDR3 DNA reads TGTGCCAGCAGTTACGGTCTAGCACCCGGGAGCCTCGAGTTCTTC.

The rearrangement joins TRBV5-5 to TRBJ2-7; 10 nucleotides match TRBD2. This CDR3 contains 15 residues. The V segment lost 0 bases and the J segment 6 bases; nucleotides outside the gene matches: 6. Germline CDR1 SGHKS, CDR2 YYEKEE (reference sequence). The DNA of the CDR3 is TGTGCCAGCAGCTTGGCGGCTAGCGGGGGCCGCGAGCAGTACTTC. This translates into CASSLAASGGREQYF.

The rearrangement links TRBV4-1 to TRBJ2-5; 9 nucleotides agree with TRBD1. The length of the CDR3 is 15 residues. Looked up from germline, CDR1 is MGHRA and CDR2 is YSYEKL. V was clipped by 1 base and J by 4 bases; unmatched bases: 4. The CDR3 here is CASSQGDREGETQYF. In DNA, the CDR3 is TGCGCCAGCAGCCAAGGGGACAGGGAAGGAGAGACCCAGTACTTC.

The chain employs TRBV10-3 and TRBJ1-2; D gene ambiguous. The CDR3 runs to 14 residues. Germline V gene lookup returns CDR1 ENHRY and CDR2 SYGVKD. V dropped 4 bases and J dropped 0 bases, with 9 bases sitting between them. The CDR3 region is CAISGLGANYGYTF. CDR3 in DNA: TGTGCCATCAGTGGGCTTGGAGCTAACTATGGCTACACCTTC.

The genes are TRBV5-4 and TRBJ1-6; D is unresolved. The germline V gene encodes CDR1 SGHNT and CDR2 YYREEE (reference sequence). V shed 4 bases and J shed 7 bases, with 21 bases lying between them. The CDR3 extends over 17 amino acids. CDR3 DNA: TGTGCCAGCAGCCCGGGAGAGAGGATCCCTTACAATTCACCCCTCCACTTT. Its protein product is CASSPGERIPYNSPLHF.

The V gene is TRBV28, the J gene TRBJ1-5; D may be TRBD1 (5 bases). The CDR3 spans 14 residues. Between the trimmed V and J ends, which lost 6 bases and 4 bases, there was a span of 13 bases. Germline values: CDR1 MDHEN, CDR2 SYDVKM. CDR3 sequence reads: CASRLGAANQPQHF. The CDR3 DNA sequence: TGTGCCAGCAGGCTTGGGGCAGCAAATCAGCCCCAGCATTTT.

J is TRBJ2-1 and V is TRBV11-3; weak D call: TRBD2 (5 bases). V dropped 1 base and J dropped 3 bases, with 13 bases sitting between them. The germline gives CDR1 SGHNT, CDR2 YENEEA. CDR3 length: 16 residues. CDR3 nucleotide sequence: TGTGCCAGCAGCTTAGGGAGGCTAGTCGGCTACAATGAGCAGTTCTTC. It encodes CASSLGRLVGYNEQFF.

The genes are TRBV2 and TRBJ2-5; 7 nucleotides agree with TRBD2. The CDR3 length is 13 residues. V lost 4 bases to trimming and J lost 1 base; unmatched junction nucleotides: 0. In germline, CDR1 is SNHLY, CDR2 FYNNEI. The CDR3 region is CASSGGGQETQYF. Here the CDR3 DNA reads TGTGCCAGCAGTGGGGGGGGCCAAGAGACCCAGTACTTC.

The rearrangement links TRBV14 to TRBJ2-1; D is uncertain. Trimming removed 0 bases at V and 3 bases at J, with 15 bases between. This CDR3 is 17 amino acids long. CDR1 SGHDN and CDR2 FVKESK come from the germline V gene. CDR3: CASSQDLTPRDYNEQFF. In DNA, the CDR3 is TGTGCCAGCAGCCAAGATTTAACGCCTAGAGACTACAATGAGCAGTTCTTC.

This rearrangement joins TRBV7-9 to TRBJ2-1; D not resolved. The CDR3 loop spans 13 amino acids. Per germline, CDR1 SEHNR and CDR2 FQNEAQ (reference sequence). V was pared by 2 bases and J by 8 bases, with 10 bases between. The CDR3 DNA sequence: TGTGCCAGCAGCTTATCTAGTTCCTATGAGCAGTTCTTC. It translates to CASSLSSSYEQFF.

The V and J genes are TRBV15 and TRBJ2-5; 16 bases are a match to TRBD2. Looked up from germline, CDR1 is LNHNV and CDR2 is YYDKDF (reference sequence). CDR3 length equals 17 residues. Losses at the gene ends were 8 bases for V and 3 bases for J; bases not matched to a gene: 9. This CDR3 is CATATGLAGGYEETQYF. For the CDR3, the DNA is TGTGCCACCGCTACGGGACTAGCGGGAGGGTATGAAGAGACCCAGTACTTC.

V usage is TRBV11-2 and J usage is TRBJ2-3, with D maybe TRBD2 (5 bases). CDR3 length: 15 amino acids. Germline V CDR1 and CDR2: SGHAT, FQNNGV. V lost 2 bases to trimming and J lost 6 bases, with 15 bases between them. The CDR3 here is CASSLQADRGDTQYF. The DNA of the CDR3 is TGTGCCAGCAGCTTACAAGCGGACCGTGGGGATACGCAGTATTTT.

J is TRBJ2-1 and V is TRBV30; 8 nucleotides align to TRBD2. V gave up 2 bases and J gave up 6 bases; unmatched junction bases: 9. CDR1 and CDR2 from the germline V gene are GTSNPN and SVGIG (reference sequence). The CDR3 totals 15 residues. CDR3 DNA: TGTGCCTGGAGTCGACTAGCGATGGCAAGCAATGAGCAGTTCTTC. Translation: CAWSRLAMASNEQFF.

V usage is TRBV29-1 and J usage is TRBJ1-1, with 7 positions matching TRBD1. The V segment lost 4 bases and the J segment 4 bases; nucleotides outside the gene matches: 9. The CDR3 is made up of 14 amino acids. CDR1 and CDR2 (germline): SQVTM, ANQGSEA. CDR3 bases: TGCAGCGTTGTCCCCACGACAGGGCGCACTGAAGCTTTCTTT. This encodes CSVVPTTGRTEAFF.

The chain carries TRBV18 and TRBJ1-1; D might be TRBD1 (6 bases). The CDR3 runs to 13 residues. Germline values: CDR1 KGHSH, CDR2 LQKENI. The V gene lost 6 bases and the J gene lost 3 bases, with 11 bases spanning the gap. This chain's CDR3 is CASSLRQDTEAFF. The CDR3 DNA reads as TGTGCCAGCTCCTTGAGACAGGACACTGAAGCTTTCTTT.

This clone has only one observation. The chain uses TRBV18 and TRBJ2-3; TRBD1 aligns across 9 bases. The CDR3 is 14 amino acids. Germline CDR1 and CDR2: KGHSH and LQKENI. V gave up 3 bases and J gave up 3 bases; unmatched junction bases: 1. CDR3 coding DNA: TGTGCCAGCTCACCCGACAGGGGGACAGATACGCAGTATTTT. It encodes CASSPDRGTDTQYF.

The V call is TRBV10-2, the J call TRBJ2-7, with 7 bases lining up with TRBD1. Germline values: CDR1 WSHSY, CDR2 SAAADI. V was clipped by 3 bases and J by 0 bases; unmatched bases: 2. The length of the CDR3 is 14 residues. The CDR3 sequence: CASSDGDSSYEQYF. In DNA, the CDR3 is TGCGCCAGCAGTGATGGGGACAGCTCCTACGAGCAGTACTTC.